The 15 T cell receptor beta chains below come from one sample, sequenced in a study of vaccination effects on CD4 cells after COVID-19. No antigen has been assigned to these receptors. After expansion with viral peptide pools in the ViraFEST assay, antigen-specific CD4+ T cells were sequenced. Isolation of CD4+ T cells took place after about nine days of culture. Each vaccine recipient was nucleocapsid antibody negative and had no prior SARS-CoV-2 infection. Using immunoSEQ multiplex PCR, the repertoire was profiled, and TCRdb retains in-frame clones only, with some absent. Of roughly 42,000 clones in the sample, approximately 80% are singletons; the top ten hold around 2.8%. The input for sequencing was CD4+ T cells from PBMCs cultured with HCoV-NL63 spike peptides, taken before COVID-19 vaccination. Receptor source: a human donor who received a COVID-19 vaccine.

The V gene is TRBV19, the J gene TRBJ1-4; 7 bases are a match to TRBD1. The V gene end was trimmed by 4 bases and the J gene end by 4 bases; junction bases not matched to a gene: 9. Germline V gene sequence: CDR1 LNHDA, CDR2 SQIVND (reference sequence). The CDR3 covers 16 residues. Written as DNA, the CDR3 is TGTGCCAGTAGTACCCGGACAGGCGCCTATAATGAAAAACTGTTTTTT. Residues: CASSTRTGAYNEKLFF.

The CDR3 loop is CASSTRDRGSGAFF. The CDR3 DNA sequence: TGTGCCAGCAGTACCCGGGACAGGGGGTCCGGGGCTTTCTTT. The J gene is TRBJ1-1, the V gene TRBV27; 11 positions match TRBD1. Unmatched junction bases numbered 10, after V lost 5 bases and J lost 11 bases. The CDR3 is made up of 14 amino acids. Germline V gives CDR1 MNHEY, CDR2 SMNVEV (reference sequence).

This clone occurred once. This chain connects TRBV13 to TRBJ2-7; perhaps TRBD2 as D (6 bases). V lost 2 bases and J lost 5, with 10 bases in between. The CDR3 consists of 13 residues. In germline, CDR1 is PRHDT, CDR2 FYEKMQ (reference sequence). CDR3 DNA: TGTGCCAGCAGCTTAAGGAGGGGCCACGAGCAGTACGTC. Protein: CASSLRRGHEQYV.

The chain couples TRBV6-5 to TRBJ2-5; TRBD1 or TRBD2 may be the D gene (5 bases each). CDR1 MNHEY and CDR2 SVGAGI come from the germline V gene. The CDR3 has 12 residues. With 6 bases removed from V and 5 bases from J, the gap between germline ends came to 10 bases. The CDR3 bases are TGTGCCAGCAGAGGGACCGGGGAGACCCAGTACTTC. This codes for CASRGTGETQYF.

The genes are TRBV3-1 (or the pseudogene TRBV3-2) and TRBJ2-1; the D is unclear. The CDR3 has 16 amino acids. Germline V lookup: CDR1 LGHDT, CDR2 YNNKEL (reference sequence). The ends were cut back, 5 bases at V and 2 bases at J, with 16 bases in the middle. The CDR3 sequence: CASSLRYNTPYNEQFF. The CDR3 bases are TGTGCCAGCAGCTTACGGTATAATACGCCCTACAATGAGCAGTTCTTC.

The V gene is TRBV5-6, the J gene TRBJ2-7; D remains unclear. The CDR3 covers 15 residues. V lost 4 bases and J 1 base, leaving 15 bases between the germline ends. CDR1 is SGHDT, CDR2 YYEEEE, per germline. DNA for the CDR3: TGTGCCAGCAGCCCTAGACCACAAAGTTCCTACGAGCAGTACGTC. Translated: CASSPRPQSSYEQYV.

This clone has a handful of counts. The CDR3 reads CASSARTVDSNQPQHF. The DNA for the CDR3 is TGTGCCAGCAGTGCCAGGACGGTGGATAGCAATCAGCCCCAGCATTTT. V is TRBV6-1 and J is TRBJ1-5, with unresolved D. The CDR3 is made up of 16 amino acids. With 4 bases removed from V and 0 bases from J, the gap between germline ends came to 13 bases. Germline V lookup: CDR1 MNHNS, CDR2 SASEGT.

This chain links TRBV12-3 or TRBV12-4 with TRBJ2-5; possibly TRBD2 for D (5 bases). CDR3 size: 13 residues. Deletions cut 3 bases from V and 1 base from J, with 6 bases between. DNA of the CDR3: TGTGCCAGCAGTTTGGACTTCCAAGAGACCCAGTACTTC. This gives the protein CASSLDFQETQYF.

This rearrangement joins TRBV19 to TRBJ2-5; no clear D gene. The CDR3 is 13 residues long. Trimming took 4 bases from V and 2 from J, leaving 8 bases between them. Germline V CDR1 and CDR2: LNHDA, SQIVND (reference sequence). CDR3 nucleotides: TGTGCCAGTAGTAATCATCGACAAGAGACCCAGTACTTC. Translated, it gives CASSNHRQETQYF.

The chain has TRBV5-5 and TRBJ2-7, with 10 bases aligning to TRBD1. V lost 4 bases to trimming and J lost 6 bases; unmatched junction nucleotides: 13. The CDR3 is 16 residues long. The V gene's germline CDR1 is SGHKS and CDR2 YYEKEE (reference sequence). The CDR3 DNA sequence: TGTGCCAGCAGCCTGCCCGGGACAGGGGCACCGGCCGAGCAGTACGTC. It specifies CASSLPGTGAPAEQYV.

The chain combines TRBV6-5 with TRBJ1-1, with a possible D match to TRBD1 (5 bases). CDR1 MNHEY and CDR2 SVGAGI come from the germline V gene. This CDR3 contains 11 residues. V was trimmed by 4 bases and J by 11 bases, leaving 11 bases between them. CDR3 amino acids: CASSSTVRAFF. The DNA of the CDR3 is TGTGCCAGCAGTTCGACAGTGAGGGCTTTCTTT.

The chain uses TRBV29-1 and TRBJ1-1; D unresolved. Germline V gives CDR1 SQVTM, CDR2 ANQGSEA. The CDR3 is 13 residues long. V was shortened by 7 bases and J by 4 bases, with 16 bases between the two germline ends. The CDR3 sequence: CSGVTPLATEAFF. The DNA of the CDR3 is TGCAGCGGGGTGACACCCCTGGCCACTGAAGCTTTCTTT.

The V call is TRBV6-5, the J call TRBJ2-3; D gene unclear. The V end lost 6 bases, the J end lost 6 bases, and 13 bases lay between the germline ends. The CDR3 runs 13 residues. CDR1 and CDR2 (germline): MNHEY, SVGAGI. CDR3 in DNA: TGTGCCAGCAGGCCGTACCCGTGGGATACGCAGTATTTT. Its protein is CASRPYPWDTQYF.

This clone was observed a handful of times. J is TRBJ1-2 and V is TRBV2, with D hard to call. Germline lookup yields CDR1 SNHLY and CDR2 FYNNEI. This CDR3 contains 14 residues. V was pared by 6 bases and J by 8 bases, with 19 bases between. The CDR3 coding sequence is TGTGCCAGCAGGGGAAACAGAATTAACCGCGGCTACACCTTC. Protein: CASRGNRINRGYTF.

The gene calls are TRBV29-1 and TRBJ2-5; no definite D call. The V and J ends lost 7 bases and 1 base respectively, with 19 bases between them. The germline V gene has CDR1 SQVTM and CDR2 ANQGSEA. The CDR3 covers 15 residues. CDR3 amino acids: CSDRNLAAPQETQYF. For the CDR3, the DNA is TGCAGCGACCGAAATCTGGCGGCGCCCCAAGAGACCCAGTACTTC.